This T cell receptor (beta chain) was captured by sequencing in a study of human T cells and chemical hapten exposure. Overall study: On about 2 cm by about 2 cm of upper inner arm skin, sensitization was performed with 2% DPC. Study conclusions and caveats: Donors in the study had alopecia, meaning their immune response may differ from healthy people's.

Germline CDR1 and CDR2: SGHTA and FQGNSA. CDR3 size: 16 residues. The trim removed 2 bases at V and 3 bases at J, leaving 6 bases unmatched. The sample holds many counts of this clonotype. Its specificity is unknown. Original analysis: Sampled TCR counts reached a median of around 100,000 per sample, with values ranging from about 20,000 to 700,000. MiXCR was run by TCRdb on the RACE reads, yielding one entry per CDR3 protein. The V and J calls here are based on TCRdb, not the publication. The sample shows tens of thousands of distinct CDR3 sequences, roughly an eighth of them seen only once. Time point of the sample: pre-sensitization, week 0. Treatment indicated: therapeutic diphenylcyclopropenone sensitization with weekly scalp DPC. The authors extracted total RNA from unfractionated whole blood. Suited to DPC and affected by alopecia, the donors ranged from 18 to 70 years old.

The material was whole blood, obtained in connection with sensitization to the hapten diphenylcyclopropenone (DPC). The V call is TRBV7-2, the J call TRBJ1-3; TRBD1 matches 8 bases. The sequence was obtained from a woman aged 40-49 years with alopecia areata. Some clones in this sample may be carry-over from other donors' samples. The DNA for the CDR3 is TGTGCCAGCAGCTTATCGGCAGGGGGCAATGGAAACACCATATATTTT. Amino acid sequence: CASSLSAGGNGNTIYF.